Below, 3 T cell receptor beta chains from the same sample are listed, as sequenced in a study of blood T cell repertoires in COVID-19. Data came from immunoSEQ multiplex PCR; TCRdb stores just in-frame clones and leaves some out. Of 120,000 or so clones in the sample, 65% to 90% are singletons; the top ten hold roughly 6.7%. Sequencing input: peripheral blood. Receptors originate from an elderly man with active or convalescent COVID-19.

The gene calls are TRBV5-1 and TRBJ1-2; D possibly corresponds to TRBD1 (6 bases). This CDR3 is built from 15 residues. CDR1 SGHRS and CDR2 YFSETQ come from the germline V gene. Trimming cost V 7 bases and J 6 bases, with 22 bases left between them. The CDR3: CASRAAGGAGHGYTF. CDR3 nucleotides: TGCGCCAGCCGCGCGGCGGGGGGCGCTGGGCATGGCTACACCTTC.

The rearrangement joins TRBV4-2 to TRBJ1-1, with TRBD1 identical over 8 bases. Trimming at V came to 0 bases and at J to 0 bases, leaving 3 bases not matched to a gene. This CDR3 is 16 amino acids long. Germline loops: CDR1 LGHNA, CDR2 YNFKEQ. In DNA form, the CDR3 reads TGTGCCAGCAGCCAAGACGACAGGGGATTGAACACTGAAGCTTTCTTT. This gives the protein CASSQDDRGLNTEAFF.

The chain carries TRBV7-8 and TRBJ2-5; D possibly corresponds to TRBD2 (5 bases). The CDR3 length is 14 residues. V lost 0 bases to trimming and J lost 5 bases, with 10 bases between them. The V gene's germline CDR1 is SGHVS and CDR2 FQNEAQ. The DNA of the CDR3 is TGTGCCAGCAGCTTAGCGCGAGGGCAGGAGACCCAGTACTTC. This gives the protein CASSLARGQETQYF.